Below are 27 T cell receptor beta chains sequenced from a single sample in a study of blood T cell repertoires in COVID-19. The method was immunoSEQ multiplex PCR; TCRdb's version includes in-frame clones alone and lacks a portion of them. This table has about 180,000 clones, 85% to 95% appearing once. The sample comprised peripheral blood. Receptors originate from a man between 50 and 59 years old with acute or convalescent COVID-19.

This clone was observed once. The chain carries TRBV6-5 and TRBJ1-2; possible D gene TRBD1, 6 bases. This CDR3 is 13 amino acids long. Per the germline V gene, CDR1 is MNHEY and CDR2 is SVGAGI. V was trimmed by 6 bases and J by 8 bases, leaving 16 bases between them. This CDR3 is CASRITGSGGYTF. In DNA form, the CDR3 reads TGTGCCAGCAGGATCACAGGGTCGGGCGGCTACACCTTC.

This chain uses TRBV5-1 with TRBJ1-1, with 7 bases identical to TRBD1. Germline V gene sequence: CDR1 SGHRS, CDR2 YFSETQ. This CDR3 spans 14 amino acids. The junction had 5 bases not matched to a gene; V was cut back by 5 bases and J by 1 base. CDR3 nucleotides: TGCGCCAGCAGAACAGGGGACTCGAACACTGAAGCTTTCTTT. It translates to CASRTGDSNTEAFF.

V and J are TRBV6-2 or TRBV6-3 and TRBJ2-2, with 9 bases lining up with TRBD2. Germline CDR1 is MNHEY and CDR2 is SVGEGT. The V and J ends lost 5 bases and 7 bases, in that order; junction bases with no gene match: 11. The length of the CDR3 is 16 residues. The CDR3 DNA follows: TGTGCCAGCAGTCCCCAAGCGGGGGGTAAGAACGGGGAGCTGTTTTTT. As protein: CASSPQAGGKNGELFF.

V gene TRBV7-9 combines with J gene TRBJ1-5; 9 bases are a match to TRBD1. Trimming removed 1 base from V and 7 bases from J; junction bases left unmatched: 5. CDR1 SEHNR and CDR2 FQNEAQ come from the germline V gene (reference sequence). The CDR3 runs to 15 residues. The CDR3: CASSLGGQGGQPQHF. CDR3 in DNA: TGTGCCAGCAGCTTAGGGGGACAGGGTGGACAGCCCCAGCATTTT.

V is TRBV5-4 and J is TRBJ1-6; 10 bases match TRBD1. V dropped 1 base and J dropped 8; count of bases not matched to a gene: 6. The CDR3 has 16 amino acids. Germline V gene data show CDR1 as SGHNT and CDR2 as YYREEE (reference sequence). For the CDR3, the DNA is TGTGCCAGCAGCTTGCTACGGACAGGGGGTTATTCACCCCTCCACTTT. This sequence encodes CASSLLRTGGYSPLHF.

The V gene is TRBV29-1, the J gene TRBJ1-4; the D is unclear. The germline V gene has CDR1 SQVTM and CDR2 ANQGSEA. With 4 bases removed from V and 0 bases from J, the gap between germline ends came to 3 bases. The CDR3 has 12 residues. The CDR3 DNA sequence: TGCAGCGTTGGAGCAACTAATGAAAAACTGTTTTTT. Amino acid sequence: CSVGATNEKLFF.

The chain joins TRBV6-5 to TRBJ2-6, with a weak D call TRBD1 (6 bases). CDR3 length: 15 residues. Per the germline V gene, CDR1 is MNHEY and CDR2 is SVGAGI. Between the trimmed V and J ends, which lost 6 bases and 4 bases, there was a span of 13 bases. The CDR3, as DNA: TGTGCCAGCAGATGGCAGGGGACCGGGGCCAACGTCCTGACTTTC. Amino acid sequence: CASRWQGTGANVLTF.

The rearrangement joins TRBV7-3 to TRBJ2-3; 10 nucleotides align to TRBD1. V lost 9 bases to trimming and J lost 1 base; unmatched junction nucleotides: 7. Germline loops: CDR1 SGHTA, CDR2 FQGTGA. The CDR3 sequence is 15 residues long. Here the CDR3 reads CASCRQGAGTDTQYF. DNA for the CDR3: TGTGCCAGTTGTAGACAGGGGGCCGGCACAGATACGCAGTATTTT.

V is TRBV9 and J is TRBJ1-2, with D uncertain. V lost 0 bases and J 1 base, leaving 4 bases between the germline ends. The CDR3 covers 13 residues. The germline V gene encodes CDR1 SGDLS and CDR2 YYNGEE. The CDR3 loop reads CASSVGNNYGYTF. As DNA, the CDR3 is TGTGCCAGCAGCGTAGGTAATAACTATGGCTACACCTTC.

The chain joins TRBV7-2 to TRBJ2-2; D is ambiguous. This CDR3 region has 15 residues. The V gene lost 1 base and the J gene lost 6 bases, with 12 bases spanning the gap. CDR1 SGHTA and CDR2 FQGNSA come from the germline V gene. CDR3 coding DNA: TGTGCCAGCAGCTTAGGAGGCGGTGGCGCCGGGGAGCTGTTTTTT. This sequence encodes CASSLGGGGAGELFF.

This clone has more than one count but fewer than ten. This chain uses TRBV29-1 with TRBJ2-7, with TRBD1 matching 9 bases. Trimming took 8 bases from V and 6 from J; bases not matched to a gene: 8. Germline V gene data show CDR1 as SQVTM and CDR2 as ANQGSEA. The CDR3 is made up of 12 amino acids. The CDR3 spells CSTGTGYGEQYF. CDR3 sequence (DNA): TGCAGCACCGGGACAGGGTATGGCGAGCAGTACTTC.

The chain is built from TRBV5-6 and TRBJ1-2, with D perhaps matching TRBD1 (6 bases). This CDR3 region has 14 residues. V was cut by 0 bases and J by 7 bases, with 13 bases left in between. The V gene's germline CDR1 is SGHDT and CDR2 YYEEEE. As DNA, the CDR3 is TGTGCCAGCAGCTTGGGCGGGGGGGCCAGTGGCTACACCTTC. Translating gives CASSLGGGASGYTF.

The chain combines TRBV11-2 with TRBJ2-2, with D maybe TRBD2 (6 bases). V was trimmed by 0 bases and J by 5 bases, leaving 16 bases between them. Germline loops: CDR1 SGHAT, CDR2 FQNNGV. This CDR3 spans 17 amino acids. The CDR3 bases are TGTGCCAGCAGCTTAGAAGGAGGGCTAGCAGGTACCGGGGAGCTGTTTTTT. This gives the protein CASSLEGGLAGTGELFF.

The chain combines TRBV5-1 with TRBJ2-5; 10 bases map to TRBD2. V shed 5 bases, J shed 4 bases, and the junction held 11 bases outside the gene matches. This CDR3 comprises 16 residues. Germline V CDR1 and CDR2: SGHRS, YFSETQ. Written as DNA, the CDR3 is TGCGCCAGCAGTCTTGGTGGAGCGGGAGGGGCAGAGACCCAGTACTTC. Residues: CASSLGGAGGAETQYF.

The CDR3 here is CASSMRDSRSYEQYF. CDR3 DNA sequence: TGTGCCAGCAGCATGCGGGACTCGCGTTCCTACGAGCAGTACTTC. The rearrangement links TRBV21-1 to TRBJ2-7; the table's D gene call, TRBD2, was not cross checked with the DNA. TRBV21-1 is annotated as a pseudogene. CDR3 length: 15 residues.

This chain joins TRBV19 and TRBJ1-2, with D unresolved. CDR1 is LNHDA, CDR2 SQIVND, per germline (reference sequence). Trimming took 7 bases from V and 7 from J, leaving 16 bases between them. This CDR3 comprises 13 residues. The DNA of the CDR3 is TGTGCCAGTACCACAAGGCACAGTGGTGGCTACACCTTC. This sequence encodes CASTTRHSGGYTF.

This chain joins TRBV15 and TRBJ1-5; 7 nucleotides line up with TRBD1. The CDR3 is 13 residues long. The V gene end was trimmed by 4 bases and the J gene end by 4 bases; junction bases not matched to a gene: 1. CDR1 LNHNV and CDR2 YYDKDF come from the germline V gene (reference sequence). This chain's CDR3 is CATSMDRNQPQHF. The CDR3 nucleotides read TGTGCCACCAGCATGGACAGGAATCAGCCCCAGCATTTT.

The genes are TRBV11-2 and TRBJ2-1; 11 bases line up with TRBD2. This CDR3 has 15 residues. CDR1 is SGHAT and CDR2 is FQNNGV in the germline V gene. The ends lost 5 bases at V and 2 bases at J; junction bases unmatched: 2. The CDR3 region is CASSVSGGAYNEQFF. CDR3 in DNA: TGTGCCAGCAGCGTTAGCGGGGGGGCCTACAATGAGCAGTTCTTC. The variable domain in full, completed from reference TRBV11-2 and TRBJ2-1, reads EAGVAQSPRYKIIEKRQSVAFWCNPISGHATLYWYQQILGQGPKLLIQFQNNGVVDDSQLPKDRFSAERLKGVDSTLKIQPAKLEDSAVYLCASSVSGGAYNEQFFGPGTRLTVL.

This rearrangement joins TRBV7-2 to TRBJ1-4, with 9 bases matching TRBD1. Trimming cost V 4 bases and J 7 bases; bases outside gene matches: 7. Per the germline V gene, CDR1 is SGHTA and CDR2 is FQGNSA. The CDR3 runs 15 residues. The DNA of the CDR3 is TGTGCCAGCAGCTCCCGGACAGGGGATGGTGAAAAACTGTTTTTT. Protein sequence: CASSSRTGDGEKLFF.

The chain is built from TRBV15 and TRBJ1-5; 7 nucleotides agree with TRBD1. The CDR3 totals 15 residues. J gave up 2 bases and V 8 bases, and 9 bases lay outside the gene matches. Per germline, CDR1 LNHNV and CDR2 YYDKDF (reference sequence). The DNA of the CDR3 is TGTGCCACCGGGGATGTAGGACAGGGCAATCAGCCCCAGCATTTT. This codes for CATGDVGQGNQPQHF. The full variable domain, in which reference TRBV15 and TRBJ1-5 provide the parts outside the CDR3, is DAMVIQNPRYQVTQFGKPVTLSCSQTLNHNVMYWYQQKSSQAPKLLFHYYDKDFNNEADTPDNFQSRRPNTSFCFLDIRSPGLGDTAMYLCATGDVGQGNQPQHFGDGTRLSIL.

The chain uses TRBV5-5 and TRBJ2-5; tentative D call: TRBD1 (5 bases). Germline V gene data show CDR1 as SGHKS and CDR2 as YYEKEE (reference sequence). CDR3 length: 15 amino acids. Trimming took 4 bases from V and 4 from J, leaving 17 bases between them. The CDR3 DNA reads TGTGCCAGCAGCCTTCTCGGGCAGGGTAGAGAGACCCAGTACTTC. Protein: CASSLLGQGRETQYF.

In DNA, the CDR3 is TGTGCCAGCAGTCGACAGGGCAATCAGCCCCAGCATTTT. The encoded protein is CASSRQGNQPQHF. The V gene is TRBV9, the J gene TRBJ1-5; a possible D gene is TRBD1 (6 bases). The length of the CDR3 is 13 residues. Trimming removed 5 bases from V and 2 bases from J, with 8 bases in between. Germline V gene data show CDR1 as SGDLS and CDR2 as YYNGEE.

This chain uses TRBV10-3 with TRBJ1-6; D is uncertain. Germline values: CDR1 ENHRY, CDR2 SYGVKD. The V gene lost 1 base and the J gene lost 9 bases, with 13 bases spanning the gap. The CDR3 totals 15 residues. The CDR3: CAISELDRGGSPLHF. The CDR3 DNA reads TGTGCCATCAGTGAGTTGGATCGCGGCGGTTCACCCCTCCACTTT.

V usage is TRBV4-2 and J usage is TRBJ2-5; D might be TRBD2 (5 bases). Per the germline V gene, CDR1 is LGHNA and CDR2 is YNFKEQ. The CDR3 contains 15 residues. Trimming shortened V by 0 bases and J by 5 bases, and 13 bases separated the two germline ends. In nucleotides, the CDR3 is TGTGCCAGCAGCCAAGATAGGACTCAGCCCGAGACCCAGTACTTC. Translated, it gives CASSQDRTQPETQYF.

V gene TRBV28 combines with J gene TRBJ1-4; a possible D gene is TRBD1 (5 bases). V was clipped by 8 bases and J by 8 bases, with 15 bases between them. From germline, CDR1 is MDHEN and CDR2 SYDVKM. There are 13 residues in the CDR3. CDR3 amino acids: CASETGTTEKLFF. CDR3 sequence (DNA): TGTGCCAGCGAAACAGGTACCACCGAAAAACTGTTTTTT.

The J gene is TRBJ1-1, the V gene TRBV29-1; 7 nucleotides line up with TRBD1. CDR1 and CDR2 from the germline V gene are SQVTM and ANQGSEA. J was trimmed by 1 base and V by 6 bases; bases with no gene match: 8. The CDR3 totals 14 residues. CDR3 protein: CSVLRDSENTEAFF. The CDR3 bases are TGCAGCGTCCTCCGGGACAGCGAGAACACTGAAGCTTTCTTT.

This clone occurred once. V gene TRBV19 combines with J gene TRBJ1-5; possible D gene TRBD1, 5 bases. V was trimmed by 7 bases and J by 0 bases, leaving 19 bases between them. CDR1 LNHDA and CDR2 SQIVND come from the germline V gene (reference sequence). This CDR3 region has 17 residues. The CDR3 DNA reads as TGTGCCAGTACCAAAACGACGGGCAGGGATAGCAATCAGCCCCAGCATTTT. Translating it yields CASTKTTGRDSNQPQHF. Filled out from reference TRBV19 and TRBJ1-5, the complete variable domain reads DGGITQSPKYLFRKEGQNVTLSCEQNLNHDAMYWYRQDPGQGLRLIYYSQIVNDFQKGDIAEGYSVSREKKESFPLTVTSAQKNPTAFYLCASTKTTGRDSNQPQHFGDGTRLSIL.